A selection of T cell receptor beta chains follows, all from one sample in a study of blood T cells in healthy people across ages. TCRdb re-called the 5' RACE reads through MiXCR, storing one row per CDR3 protein. The sample has 500,000 to 650,000 distinct CDR3 sequences, roughly a quarter seen once. These data were likewise used in another study, on T cells of mothers and their children.

The sample was blood. The origin of the receptors is a boy aged 2 to 9 in good health. CDR3s include the opening cysteine and the closing phenylalanine or tryptophan. D genes are given only for firm matches. Size values are once, few and many counts, or a class for expanded clones, and some rows have none.

J gene,D gene,V gene,clone size,CDR3 protein,CDR3 DNA
TRBJ2-5,.,TRBV15,.,CATSRDPTSGETQYF,TGTGCCACCAGCAGAGACCCGACTAGTGGGGAGACCCAGTACTTC
TRBJ1-6,TRBD1,TRBV28,.,CASSSMTGVRSPLHF,TGTGCCAGCAGCAGTATGACAGGGGTAAGGTCACCCCTCCACTTT
TRBJ2-1,TRBD1,TRBV5-1,.,CASRPGQGSSNEQFF,TGCGCCAGCAGGCCTGGACAGGGATCCTCCAATGAGCAGTTCTTC
TRBJ2-7,.,TRBV6-5,.,CAAGGSLYEQYF,TGTGCCGCAGGGGGGAGCCTCTACGAGCAGTACTTC
TRBJ2-1,TRBD2,TRBV30,.,CAWDIGLAGYNEQFF,TGTGCCTGGGACATAGGACTAGCGGGGTACAATGAGCAGTTCTTC
TRBJ1-4,.,TRBV15,.,CATSRVAGGNEKLFF,TGTGCCACCAGCAGAGTGGCGGGGGGGAATGAAAAACTGTTTTTT
TRBJ2-7,.,TRBV10-3,.,CAISGMYEQYF,TGTGCCATCAGCGGGATGTACGAGCAGTACTTC
TRBJ2-5,.,TRBV7-6,few,CASSLGAEETQYF,TGTGCCAGCAGCTTAGGGGCAGAAGAGACCCAGTACTTC
TRBJ2-2,.,TRBV27,.,CASTLQGRGRELFF,TGTGCCAGCACCCTACAGGGTAGGGGCAGGGAGCTGTTTTTT
TRBJ1-2,.,TRBV20-1,.,CSARYQGHGYTF,TGCAGTGCTAGATATCAGGGGCATGGCTACACCTTC
TRBJ2-7,TRBD2,TRBV12-3/TRBV12-4,.,CASSPRDYLSYEQYF,TGTGCCAGCAGTCCCCGGGACTACCTCTCCTACGAGCAGTACTTC
TRBJ2-7,TRBD2,TRBV9,few,CASSAASGRSEQYF,TGTGCCAGCAGCGCCGCCAGCGGGAGGAGTGAGCAGTACTTC